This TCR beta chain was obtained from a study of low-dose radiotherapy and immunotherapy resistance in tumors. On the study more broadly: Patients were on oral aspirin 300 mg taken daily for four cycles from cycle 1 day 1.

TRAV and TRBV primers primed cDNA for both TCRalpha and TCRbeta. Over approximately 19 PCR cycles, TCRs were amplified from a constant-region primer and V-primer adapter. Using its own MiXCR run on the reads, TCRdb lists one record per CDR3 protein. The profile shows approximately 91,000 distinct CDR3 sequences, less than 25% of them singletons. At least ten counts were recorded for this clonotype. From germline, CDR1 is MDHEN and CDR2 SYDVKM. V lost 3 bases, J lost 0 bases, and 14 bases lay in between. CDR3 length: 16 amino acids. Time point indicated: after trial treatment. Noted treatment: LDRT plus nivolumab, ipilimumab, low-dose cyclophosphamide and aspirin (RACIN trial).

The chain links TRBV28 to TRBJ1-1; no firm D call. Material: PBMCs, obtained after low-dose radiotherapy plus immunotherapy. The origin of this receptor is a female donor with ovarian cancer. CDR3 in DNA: TGTGCCAGCAGTTTTTTCGCCGCGTCCTTGAACACTGAAGCTTTCTTT. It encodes CASSFFAASLNTEAFF.